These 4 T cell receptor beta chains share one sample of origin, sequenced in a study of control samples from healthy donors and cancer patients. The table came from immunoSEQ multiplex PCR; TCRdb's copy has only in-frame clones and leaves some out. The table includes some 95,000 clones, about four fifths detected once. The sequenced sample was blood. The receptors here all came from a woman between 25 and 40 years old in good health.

The CDR3 DNA is TGTGCCAGTAGTATGTTGAGTGGAGAGACCCAGTACTTC. Its translation is CASSMLSGETQYF. The V gene is TRBV19, the J gene TRBJ2-5; D uncertain. Germline CDR1 reads LNHDA; CDR2 reads SQIVND (reference sequence). The CDR3 consists of 13 residues. The V end lost 3 bases, the J end lost 4 bases, and 9 bases lay between the germline ends.

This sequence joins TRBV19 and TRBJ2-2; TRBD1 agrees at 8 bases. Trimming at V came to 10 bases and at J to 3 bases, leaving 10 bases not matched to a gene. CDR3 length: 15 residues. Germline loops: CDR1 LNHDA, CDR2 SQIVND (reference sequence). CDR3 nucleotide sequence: TGTGCCACCAACCATGGGACAGGTTACACCGGGGAGCTGTTTTTT. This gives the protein CATNHGTGYTGELFF.

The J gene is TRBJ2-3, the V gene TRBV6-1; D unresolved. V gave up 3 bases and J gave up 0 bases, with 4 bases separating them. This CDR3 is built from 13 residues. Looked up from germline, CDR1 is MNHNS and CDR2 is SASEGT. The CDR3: CASSDTSTDTQYF. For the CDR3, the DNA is TGTGCCAGCAGTGATACTAGCACAGATACGCAGTATTTT.

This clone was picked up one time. The CDR3: CASSEIRDRGGNEQFF. The CDR3, as DNA: TGTGCCAGCAGTGAAATCCGGGACAGGGGTGGTAATGAGCAGTTCTTC. J is TRBJ2-1 and V is TRBV6-1; 10 nucleotides agree with TRBD1. CDR3 length: 16 amino acids. Germline V gene lookup returns CDR1 MNHNS and CDR2 SASEGT. V lost 2 bases, J lost 7 bases, and 8 bases stayed unmatched.